The 12 T cell receptor beta chains presented below share a single source sample, sequenced in a study of T-cell memory formation after mild COVID-19. TCRdb reprocessed the 5' RACE reads with MiXCR, giving one entry per CDR3 protein. The sample lists around 440,000 distinct CDR3 sequences; roughly 20% were seen once. The sample was PBMCs or a T cell subset sorted from them (not recorded which). These receptors all come from an adult woman who had mild COVID-19 (a few samples of this study predate the infection). Cell type and time point are not known.

This chain links TRBV29-1 with TRBJ2-3, with 7 bases aligning to TRBD1. This CDR3 contains 16 residues. Germline assignment: CDR1 SQVTM and CDR2 ANQGSEA. The V segment lost 4 bases and the J segment 3 bases; nucleotides outside the gene matches: 13. CDR3 region: CSVVLLGQQGTDTQYF. CDR3 in DNA: TGCAGCGTTGTGCTTTTGGGACAGCAGGGGACAGATACGCAGTATTTT.

The chain uses TRBV20-1 and TRBJ2-3; 11 positions match TRBD2. Trimming took 6 bases from V and 0 from J; bases not matched to a gene: 11. The germline V gene encodes CDR1 DFQATT and CDR2 SNEGSKA (reference sequence). CDR3 size: 17 residues. The CDR3 here is CSAILAGAMYSTDTQYF. DNA of the CDR3: TGCAGTGCGATACTAGCGGGGGCGATGTATAGCACAGATACGCAGTATTTT.

V is TRBV10-3 and J is TRBJ1-1; D is uncertain. The CDR3 length is 12 residues. Germline loops: CDR1 ENHRY, CDR2 SYGVKD. The V and J ends lost 4 bases and 6 bases respectively, with 9 bases between them. The CDR3 loop reads CAISAGGSEAFF. CDR3 nucleotides: TGTGCCATCAGTGCCGGAGGTTCTGAAGCTTTCTTT.

The sample holds a few counts of this clonotype. The chain couples TRBV12-3 or TRBV12-4 to TRBJ2-4; 7 positions match TRBD1. CDR3 length: 12 residues. With V trimmed by 5 bases and J by 13 bases, 8 bases remained unmatched. CDR3 DNA: TGTGCCAGCAGTCTAGAGGGGGCCCGGCAGTACTTC. It specifies CASSLEGARQYF.

This clonotype was seen a few times. V gene TRBV6-2 or TRBV6-3 combines with J gene TRBJ2-5, with 8 bases fitting TRBD2. V was clipped by 3 bases and J by 5 bases; unmatched bases: 2. This CDR3 is 13 amino acids long. From germline, CDR1 is MNHEY and CDR2 SVGEGT. CDR3 protein: CASSYERGETQYF. CDR3 DNA: TGTGCCAGCAGTTATGAGCGGGGGGAGACCCAGTACTTC.

The V gene is TRBV2, the J gene TRBJ2-1; D is undetermined. This CDR3 comprises 15 residues. V lost 6 bases and J lost 0, with 12 bases in between. Germline V gene data show CDR1 as SNHLY and CDR2 as FYNNEI. CDR3 amino acids: CASSESVDSYNEQFF. Written as DNA, the CDR3 is TGTGCCAGCAGCGAGAGTGTGGACTCCTACAATGAGCAGTTCTTC.

This chain joins TRBV7-8 and TRBJ2-7, with TRBD1 matching 9 bases. V was pared by 1 base and J by 1 base, with 8 bases of the junction left unmatched. CDR3 size: 17 residues. The germline V gene has CDR1 SGHVS and CDR2 FQNEAQ. The CDR3 protein is CASSLGTGGVRSYEQYF. The DNA of the CDR3 is TGTGCCAGCAGCTTAGGTACAGGGGGCGTTAGGTCCTACGAGCAGTACTTC.

V is TRBV20-1 and J is TRBJ2-5, with 7 bases matching TRBD1. Germline V CDR1 and CDR2: DFQATT, SNEGSKA (reference sequence). This CDR3 comprises 13 residues. The V and J ends lost 6 bases and 1 base, in that order; junction bases with no gene match: 5. CDR3: CSAPSGGQETQYF. The DNA for the CDR3 is TGCAGTGCCCCCTCAGGGGGCCAAGAGACCCAGTACTTC.

The chain has TRBV7-2 and TRBJ2-3; 10 nucleotides align to TRBD2. The junction had 2 bases not matched to a gene; V was cut back by 1 base and J by 4 bases. Germline CDR1 reads SGHTA; CDR2 reads FQGNSA. The CDR3 length is 15 residues. The chain's CDR3 is CASSLVGLAADTQYF. Written as DNA, the CDR3 is TGTGCCAGCAGCTTAGTAGGACTAGCGGCAGATACGCAGTATTTT. Full variable domain (rest looked up from reference TRBV7-2 and TRBJ2-3): GAGVSQSPSNKVTEKGKDVELRCDPISGHTALYWYRQSLGQGLEFLIYFQGNSAPDKSGLPSDRFSAERTGGSVSTLTIQRTQQEDSAVYLCASSLVGLAADTQYFGPGTRLTVL.

This clonotype was seen only a few times. The chain uses TRBV21-1 and TRBJ2-7; TRBD1, the table's D call, lacks a check against the DNA. TRBV21-1 corresponds to a pseudogene. The CDR3 has 18 amino acids. The CDR3 region is CASSPMQGQNSETYEQYF. For the CDR3, the DNA is TGTGCCAGCAGTCCCATGCAGGGACAGAACTCGGAAACCTACGAGCAGTACTTC.

This clonotype was found a few times. The chain employs TRBV7-9 and TRBJ2-1; 12 positions agree with TRBD2. CDR3 length: 15 residues. Germline V CDR1 and CDR2: SEHNR, FQNEAQ (reference sequence). Trimming took 4 bases from V and 8 from J; bases not matched to a gene: 6. The CDR3 loop is CASSYLAGGPDEQFF. In DNA form, the CDR3 reads TGTGCCAGCAGCTACCTAGCGGGAGGGCCGGATGAGCAGTTCTTC.

This clonotype was observed a few times. The CDR3 sequence is CASSSQGGISGNTIYF. CDR3 DNA sequence: TGTGCCAGCAGTTCACAGGGAGGTATATCTGGAAACACCATATATTTT. The rearrangement links TRBV12-3 or TRBV12-4 to TRBJ1-3; a possible D gene is TRBD1 (6 bases). The CDR3 is made up of 16 amino acids. Between the trimmed V and J ends, which lost 4 bases and 1 base, there was a span of 14 bases.